This TCR beta chain was captured in a study of T cells in Graves' hyperthyroidism and ophthalmopathy. Per germline, CDR1 SQVTM and CDR2 ANQGSEA. V was trimmed by 5 bases and J by 12 bases, leaving 16 bases between them. CDR3 length equals 11 residues. This clonotype was seen many times. The antigen is undetermined. Patients were excluded because of uncontrolled infection, other autoimmune disease, pregnancy or lactation. Blood from later-ophthalmopathy patients was taken at first hyperthyroidism diagnosis. Amplification of TCR beta CDR3 regions used RNA as the template. With the HTBI primer set, the TCR CDR3 went through a first round of RT-PCR. TCRdb redid the calling of the multiplex PCR reads with MiXCR, one entry per CDR3 protein. Among about 270,000 distinct CDR3 sequences, less than 30% were seen once, and the ten largest hold roughly 24%. Study results and caveats: From stable hyperthyroidism, ophthalmopathy was set apart by a 13 V-J model.

Sequenced: blood. This sequence joins TRBV29-1 and TRBJ1-1, with no clear D. The receptor's source is a man aged 35 to 55 with Graves' hyperthyroidism that later progressed to Graves' ophthalmopathy. The CDR3 sequence: CSVFGSQKTFF. The CDR3 region has the DNA TGCAGCGTTTTCGGGTCCCAGAAGACTTTCTTT.